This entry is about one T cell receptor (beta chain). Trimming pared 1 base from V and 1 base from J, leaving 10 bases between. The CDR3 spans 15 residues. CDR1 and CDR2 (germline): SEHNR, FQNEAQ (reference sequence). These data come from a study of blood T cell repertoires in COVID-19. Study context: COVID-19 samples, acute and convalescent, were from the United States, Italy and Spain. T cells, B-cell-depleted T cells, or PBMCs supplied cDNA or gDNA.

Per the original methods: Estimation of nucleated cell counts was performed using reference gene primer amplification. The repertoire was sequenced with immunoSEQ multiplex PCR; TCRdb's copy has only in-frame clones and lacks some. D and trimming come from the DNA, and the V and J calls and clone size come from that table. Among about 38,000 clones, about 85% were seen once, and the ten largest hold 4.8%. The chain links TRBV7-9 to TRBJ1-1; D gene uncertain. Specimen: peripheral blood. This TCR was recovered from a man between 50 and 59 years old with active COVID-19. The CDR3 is CASSLVADGNTEAFF. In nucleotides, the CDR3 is TGTGCCAGCAGCTTAGTGGCAGATGGGAACACTGAAGCTTTCTTT.